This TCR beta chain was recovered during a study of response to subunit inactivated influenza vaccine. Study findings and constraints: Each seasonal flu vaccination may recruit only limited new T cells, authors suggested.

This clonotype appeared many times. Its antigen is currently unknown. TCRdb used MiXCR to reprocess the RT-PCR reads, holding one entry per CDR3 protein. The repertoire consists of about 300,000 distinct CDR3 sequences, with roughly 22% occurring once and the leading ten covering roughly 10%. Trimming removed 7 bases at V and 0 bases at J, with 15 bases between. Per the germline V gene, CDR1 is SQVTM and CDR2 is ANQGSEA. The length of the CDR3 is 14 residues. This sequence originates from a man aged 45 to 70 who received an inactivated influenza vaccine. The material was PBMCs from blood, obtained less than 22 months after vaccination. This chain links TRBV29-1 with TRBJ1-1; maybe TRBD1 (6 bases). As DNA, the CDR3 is TGCAGCGCATGGGGACAAAGGGTGAACACTGAAGCTTTCTTT. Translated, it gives CSAWGQRVNTEAFF.